This T cell receptor (beta chain) came from a study of blood T cell repertoires in COVID-19. About the research overall: Acute and convalescent COVID-19 samples came from the United States, Italy and Spain. T cells, B-cell-depleted T cells, or PBMCs supplied cDNA or gDNA.

Original methodology: Reference gene primer amplification yielded estimated nucleated cell counts. Here immunoSEQ multiplex PCR was the method, and the copy in TCRdb shows in-frame clones only, minus some. The D gene and trimming were derived from the DNA, and the V and J assignments and clone size from that table. This sample has approximately 75,000 clones, with about nine tenths found just once. V lost 4 bases to trimming and J lost 2 bases; unmatched junction nucleotides: 3. The CDR3 has 15 amino acids. CDR1 and CDR2 (germline): MNHEY, SMNVEV (reference sequence). The sample taken for sequencing was peripheral blood. This chain connects TRBV27 to TRBJ1-3; 9 bases match TRBD1. The receptor was isolated from a human donor in a cohort sampled during active COVID-19. The CDR3 DNA sequence: TGTGCCAGCAGTTCAGGGACAGGGACTGGAAACACCATATATTTT. The encoded protein is CASSSGTGTGNTIYF.